The 30 T cell receptor beta chains listed next were all sequenced from one sample in a study of molecular identifiers for immune sequencing clone quantification. TCRdb independently ran MiXCR on the PCR reads; one entry per CDR3 protein. Seen here are tens of thousands of distinct CDR3 sequences, around 18% observed once, and the top ten hold about 1.5%. The sequencing input was naive CD8+ T cells from blood, with Jurkat cell RNA spiked in. Subset of the sample: FACS-sorted CD8+CD4-CCR7+CD45RA+ naive T cells. These receptors were taken from a human donor in good health. Some libraries in this study had Jurkat cell RNA spiked in.

The rearrangement links TRBV5-6 to TRBJ2-5; maybe TRBD2 (5 bases). The V and J ends lost 5 bases and 5 bases respectively, with 13 bases between them. The CDR3 runs to 13 residues. CDR1 and CDR2 (germline): SGHDT, YYEEEE. CDR3 protein: CASRLSGSETQYF. Here the CDR3 DNA reads TGTGCCAGCAGGTTAAGCGGTAGCGAGACCCAGTACTTC.

This clonotype came up many times. The chain links TRBV10-2 to TRBJ2-6; D is uncertain. Trimming stripped 6 bases from V and 0 bases from J, with 3 bases between. There are 13 residues in the CDR3. CDR1 and CDR2 (germline): WSHSY, SAAADI. DNA for the CDR3: TGCGCCAGCAGGGACTCTGGGGCCAACGTCCTGACTTTC. Its protein is CASRDSGANVLTF.

This clonotype was counted ten times or more. J is TRBJ2-3 and V is TRBV19, with 8 bases that match TRBD1. The CDR3 loop spans 15 amino acids. With 5 bases clipped from V and 3 bases from J, the junction kept 7 bases outside the gene matches. The V gene's germline CDR1 is LNHDA and CDR2 SQIVND (reference sequence). CDR3 loop: CASSSRTGRTDTQYF. The CDR3 DNA follows: TGTGCCAGTAGTTCCCGGACAGGGCGGACAGATACGCAGTATTTT. The full variable domain, rest sourced from reference TRBV19 and TRBJ2-3, is DGGITQSPKYLFRKEGQNVTLSCEQNLNHDAMYWYRQDPGQGLRLIYYSQIVNDFQKGDIAEGYSVSREKKESFPLTVTSAQKNPTAFYLCASSSRTGRTDTQYFGPGTRLTVL.

This clonotype occurred many times. The rearrangement uses TRBV25-1 and TRBJ2-3; 9 bases agree with TRBD1. The CDR3 extends over 14 amino acids. Germline V lookup: CDR1 MGHDK, CDR2 SYGVNS. J was trimmed by 5 bases and V by 10 bases; bases with no gene match: 10. The CDR3 DNA follows: TGTGCCACCCTAGACCCGACAGGGGGAGATACGCAGTATTTT. It translates to CATLDPTGGDTQYF.

As concerns this clonotype: This may come from a read error, since a much larger clone is one base off. The chain employs TRBV7-9 and TRBJ1-1, with 7 bases that match TRBD1. Germline V gene data show CDR1 as SEHNR and CDR2 as FQNEAQ (reference sequence). CDR3 size: 15 residues. The CDR3 DNA reads as TGTGCCAGCAGCTACTCCAGGGGGGCGCGCGTGGAAGCTTCCTTT. Its translation is CASSYSRGARVEASF.

This clonotype has at least ten counts. V gene TRBV6-1 combines with J gene TRBJ1-5, with TRBD1 matching over 9 bases. CDR3 length equals 15 residues. Trimming took 4 bases from V and 5 from J; bases not matched to a gene: 6. Germline V gene sequence: CDR1 MNHNS, CDR2 SASEGT. The CDR3 DNA reads as TGTGCCAGCAGTGTGGACAGGGGTTCGGATCAGCCCCAGCATTTT. Its protein product is CASSVDRGSDQPQHF.

This clonotype was counted only a few times. A much larger clone lies a single base off, so this may be a read error. The chain employs TRBV19 and TRBJ2-3; no reliable D call. Germline V gene lookup returns CDR1 LNHDA and CDR2 SQIVND (reference sequence). This CDR3 spans 14 amino acids. In DNA, the CDR3 is TGTGCCTGTAGTATAGTAAGCGGCACAGATACGCAGTATTTT. It is translated as CACSIVSGTDTQYF.

Worth noting for this clonotype: A single base separates this from a much larger clone, so it may be a read error. The chain is built from TRBV6-2 or TRBV6-3 and TRBJ1-3; D gene ambiguous. This CDR3 is 12 amino acids long. CDR1 MNHEY and CDR2 SVGEGT come from the germline V gene. CDR3 DNA: TGTGCCAGCAATTACTCGGAGTACTCCATATATTTT. Protein sequence: CASNYSEYSIYF.

In this sample, this clonotype turned up many times. The chain is built from TRBV4-3 and TRBJ1-4, with D hard to call. V dropped 0 bases and J dropped 3 bases, with 5 bases sitting between them. Germline assignment: CDR1 LGHNA and CDR2 YSLEER. There are 14 residues in the CDR3. The CDR3 loop reads CASSQDRANEKLFF. Here the CDR3 DNA reads TGCGCCAGCAGCCAAGACCGCGCTAATGAAAAACTGTTTTTT.

Details on this clonotype: This may stem from a read error, because a much larger clone lies one nucleotide away. The V and J genes are TRBV14 and TRBJ2-7, with 8 bases lining up with TRBD2. Germline CDR1 is SGHDN and CDR2 is FVKESK. This CDR3 comprises 16 residues. The CDR3 region is CVSSQTVGLDPYEQYF. In DNA, the CDR3 is TGTGTCAGCAGCCAAACAGTGGGACTAGATCCCTACGAGCAGTACTTC.

This clonotype came up many times. This chain joins TRBV6-6 and TRBJ2-7, with 7 bases that match TRBD2. In germline, CDR1 is MNHNY, CDR2 SVGAGI (reference sequence). The CDR3 is 17 amino acids. V was pared by 6 bases and J by 6 bases, with 20 bases of the junction left unmatched. The CDR3 is CASSPPDRDYASSEQYF. CDR3 nucleotide sequence: TGTGCCAGCAGCCCACCCGACCGGGACTACGCGTCTTCCGAGCAGTACTTC.

This clonotype was recorded many times. The chain is built from TRBV7-8 and TRBJ2-1, with 9 bases aligning to TRBD2. The CDR3 length is 16 residues. Germline V gives CDR1 SGHVS, CDR2 FQNEAQ. Trimming took 3 bases from V and 5 from J; bases not matched to a gene: 8. CDR3 sequence (DNA): TGTGCCAGCAGCTTGCCCTCGGGACTAGCTCACAATGAGCAGTTCTTC. Translation: CASSLPSGLAHNEQFF.

V is TRBV28 and J is TRBJ2-1; 8 bases are a match to TRBD1. The V gene end was trimmed by 4 bases and the J gene end by 5 bases; junction bases not matched to a gene: 4. The CDR3 consists of 14 residues. Germline V lookup: CDR1 MDHEN, CDR2 SYDVKM. CDR3 sequence: CASSSRDRNNEQFF. The CDR3 region has the DNA TGTGCCAGCAGTTCCCGGGACAGGAACAATGAGCAGTTCTTC.

In the case of this clonotype: A read error may be the cause here, since a much bigger clone is one base away. This chain joins TRBV27 and TRBJ2-7; 8 bases map to TRBD2. The CDR3 length is 15 residues. Looked up from germline, CDR1 is MNHEY and CDR2 is SMNVEV (reference sequence). The ends lost 8 bases at V and 4 bases at J; junction bases unmatched: 13. The CDR3 bases are TGTGCCAGCGGATACAAGACTAGCGTCGCATACGAGCAGTACTTC. It encodes CASGYKTSVAYEQYF.

With regard to this clonotype: The junction shows a germline mismatch at one end, possibly a read error. The J gene is TRBJ2-7, the V gene TRBV28; a possible D gene is TRBD2 (6 bases). From germline, CDR1 is MDHEN and CDR2 SYDVKM. The CDR3 has 15 amino acids. The CDR3 DNA sequence: TGTGCCAGCAACCACGGGACGGGAGTTGGGTACGAGCGGTACTTC. It translates to CASNHGTGVGYERYF.

This clonotype was counted at least ten times. V is TRBV12-3 or TRBV12-4 and J is TRBJ2-7; D is undetermined. This CDR3 comprises 12 residues. V lost 6 bases and J 4 bases, leaving 10 bases between the germline ends. CDR3 sequence reads: CASSPVRYEQYF. Written as DNA, the CDR3 is TGTGCCAGCAGCCCAGTACGTTACGAGCAGTACTTC.

Regarding this clonotype: This may stem from a read error, because a much larger clone lies one nucleotide away. The V call is TRBV4-3, the J call TRBJ2-1; the D gene could be TRBD1 or TRBD2 (5 bases each). This CDR3 spans 13 amino acids. CDR1 is LGHNA, CDR2 YSLEER, per germline. Trimming left V 4 bases short and J 12 bases short, with 16 bases between. The CDR3 DNA is TGCGCCAGCAGCCCTTCTCCCGGGACCGTGCAGTTCTTC. Amino acids: CASSPSPGTVQFF.

This clonotype showed up just once. The chain combines TRBV5-6 with TRBJ2-5; possibly TRBD2 for D (5 bases). The length of the CDR3 is 15 residues. Trimming stripped 3 bases from V and 7 bases from J, with 19 bases between. Germline V gives CDR1 SGHDT, CDR2 YYEEEE. CDR3 sequence (DNA): TGTGCCAGCAGCTGGGGTGAGGGCGGCGGAGGGACCCAGTACTTC. Its translation is CASSWGEGGGGTQYF.

This clonotype was recorded many times. V and J are TRBV9 and TRBJ1-1; D gene uncertain. V was cut by 1 base and J by 4 bases, with 11 bases left in between. The CDR3 contains 14 residues. CDR1 SGDLS and CDR2 YYNGEE come from the germline V gene. The DNA of the CDR3 is TGTGCCAGCAGCGTATGGGATGGAGGCACTGAAGCTTTCTTT. Translated: CASSVWDGGTEAFF.

In this sample, this clonotype turned up many times. V gene TRBV4-1 combines with J gene TRBJ2-5, with 12 bases fitting TRBD2. The CDR3 is 20 residues long. Germline V gene lookup returns CDR1 MGHRA and CDR2 YSYEKL. Unmatched junction bases numbered 18, after V lost 2 bases and J lost 5 bases. The CDR3 region has the DNA TGCGCCAGCAGCCAACCCGAAAGGACTAGCGGGAAGTTTGATTTGGAGACCCAGTACTTC. Translated, it gives CASSQPERTSGKFDLETQYF.

This clonotype was counted only a few times. The junction does not match germline at one end; this may be a read error. The chain has TRBV5-6 and TRBJ2-7; TRBD1 matches at 7 bases. The CDR3 contains 14 residues. The germline V gene encodes CDR1 SGHDT and CDR2 YYEEEE. The CDR3 coding sequence is TGTGCCAGCACCTTGGGGACAGTACTCTACGAGCAGTACTTC. This gives the protein CASTLGTVLYEQYF.

This clonotype was seen many times. The chain combines TRBV12-3 or TRBV12-4 with TRBJ1-1, with D possibly being TRBD1 (5 bases). V was clipped by 5 bases and J by 11 bases, with 15 bases between them. The CDR3 runs 12 residues. The CDR3 coding sequence is TGTGCCAGCAGTGACGGGGGATTCGGGGCTTTCTTT. It is translated as CASSDGGFGAFF.

Ten or more counts support this clonotype. The junction shows a germline mismatch at one end, possibly a read error. V gene TRBV28 combines with J gene TRBJ1-1; D remains unclear. The CDR3 contains 14 residues. The germline CDR1 and CDR2 sequences are MDHEN and SYDVKM. In nucleotides, the CDR3 is TGTGCCAGCATTTTAGGACCGTGGGGCACTGAAGCTTTCTTT. This codes for CASILGPWGTEAFF.

The table lists this clonotype with a few counts. V gene TRBV12-3 or TRBV12-4 combines with J gene TRBJ2-1; TRBD1 or TRBD2 may be the D gene (5 bases each). The CDR3 length is 16 residues. The V and J ends lost 5 bases and 3 bases respectively, with 17 bases between them. The CDR3 coding sequence is TGTGCCAGCAGTCGCGACATTGAGGGGTTCTACAATGAGCAGTTCTTC. The encoded protein is CASSRDIEGFYNEQFF.

This sequence joins TRBV12-3 or TRBV12-4 and TRBJ2-1; D gene unclear. The V end was cut by 3 bases, the J end by 7 bases, with 10 bases between. The CDR3 runs 13 residues. In DNA form, the CDR3 reads TGTGCCAGCAGTTTGACCCTCTTTAATGAGCAGTTCTTC. Translation gives CASSLTLFNEQFF.

The chain links TRBV4-1 to TRBJ1-2, with a weak D call TRBD1 (5 bases). The CDR3 is 16 residues long. Germline V CDR1 and CDR2: MGHRA, YSYEKL. Trimming took off 1 base at V and 1 base at J, with 13 bases between the two ends. The CDR3 sequence: CASSQVSGYSNYGYTF. The CDR3 bases are TGCGCCAGCAGCCAAGTTTCAGGGTATAGTAACTATGGCTACACCTTC.

This clonotype showed up just a few times. The CDR3 bases are TGTGCCAGCAGCTTCAAACAGGGACATATTTCGGGGAACACTGAAGCTTTCTTT. Amino acids: CASSFKQGHISGNTEAFF. The rearrangement links TRBV5-6 to TRBJ1-1; D is perhaps TRBD1 (6 bases). With 2 bases removed from V and 1 base from J, the gap between germline ends came to 21 bases. The CDR3 loop spans 18 amino acids. The germline CDR1 and CDR2 sequences are SGHDT and YYEEEE.

This clonotype was seen many times. The chain joins TRBV27 to TRBJ2-7; TRBD1 agrees at 7 bases. Trimming at V came to 2 bases and at J to 4 bases, leaving 5 bases not matched to a gene. The germline V gene has CDR1 MNHEY and CDR2 SMNVEV (reference sequence). The CDR3 has 14 residues. In DNA, the CDR3 is TGTGCCAGCAGTTTAACAGGGGTTGGGTACGAGCAGTACTTC. The encoded protein is CASSLTGVGYEQYF.

The chain uses TRBV6-6 and TRBJ2-1; 10 bases are a match to TRBD1. J lost 7 bases, V lost 5 bases, and 2 bases had no gene match. Germline CDR1 reads MNHNY; CDR2 reads SVGAGI (reference sequence). The CDR3 has 13 residues. The CDR3 DNA follows: TGTGCCAGCAGTCCGGACAGGGGGAATGAGCAGTTCTTC. This codes for CASSPDRGNEQFF.

This clonotype was seen repeatedly, ten times or more. The rearrangement links TRBV24-1 to TRBJ2-6; maybe TRBD1 (6 bases). This CDR3 has 15 amino acids. CDR1 and CDR2 (germline): KGHDR, SFDVKD. V was trimmed by 2 bases and J by 2 bases, leaving 6 bases between them. The chain's CDR3 is CATSDSGAGANVLTF. DNA for the CDR3: TGTGCCACCAGTGATTCAGGGGCTGGGGCCAACGTCCTGACTTTC.